This is a list of T cell receptor beta chains from one sample in a study of T cell responses to AZD1222 COVID-19 vaccine. Generated by immunoSEQ multiplex PCR, the TCRdb table keeps only in-frame clones and is missing some. The sample lists around 140,000 clones; about 92% were seen once. The sequences come from peripheral blood, collected 28 days after the second AZD1222 dose. Receptor source: an adult who received the AZD1222 COVID-19 vaccine. The CDR3 runs from the conserved cysteine through the conserved F or W. A D gene is named only where the DNA matches it firmly. Not all rows give a size; the values are once, few, many and, for expanded clones, a class.

CDR3 DNA: TGTGCCAGCAACCGAGGCACTGAAGCTTTCTTT
CDR3 protein: CASNRGTEAFF
D gene: NA
clone size: NA
V gene: TRBV6-5
J gene: TRBJ1-1

CDR3 DNA: TGTGCCAGTAGTATAGGACGGTCTAGAGGCAATCAGCCCCAGCATTTT
CDR3 protein: CASSIGRSRGNQPQHF
D gene: NA
clone size: NA
V gene: TRBV19
J gene: TRBJ1-5

CDR3 DNA: TGTGCCAGCAGCTTTGGGACTCCGACAAATACGCAGTATTTT
CDR3 protein: CASSFGTPTNTQYF
D gene: NA
clone size: once
V gene: TRBV7-2
J gene: TRBJ2-3

CDR3 DNA: TGTGCCAGCAGCTTAGTTTACAGGGGAAGTCTTCGGAACACTGAAGCTTTCTTT
CDR3 protein: CASSLVYRGSLRNTEAFF
D gene: TRBD1
clone size: NA
V gene: TRBV11-3
J gene: TRBJ1-1

CDR3 DNA: TGTGCCAGCAGCTTGGGAAGGTACACAGATACGCAGTATTTT
CDR3 protein: CASSLGRYTDTQYF
D gene: NA
clone size: NA
V gene: TRBV7-9
J gene: TRBJ2-3

CDR3 DNA: TGTGCCAGCAGCCCGGGCCTTTCGGAGGAGACCCAGTACTTC
CDR3 protein: CASSPGLSEETQYF
D gene: NA
clone size: NA
V gene: TRBV9
J gene: TRBJ2-5

CDR3 DNA: TGTGCCAGCAGCGAGACAGGGACCCCCGGGGAGCTGTTTTTT
CDR3 protein: CASSETGTPGELFF
D gene: TRBD1
clone size: once
V gene: TRBV5-6
J gene: TRBJ2-2

CDR3 DNA: TGTGCCAGCAGTTTTATGAACTCCTATGGCTACACCTTC
CDR3 protein: CASSFMNSYGYTF
D gene: NA
clone size: NA
V gene: TRBV27
J gene: TRBJ1-2

CDR3 DNA: TGTGCCAGCAGCAAGGGTCCCTATGGCTACACCTTC
CDR3 protein: CASSKGPYGYTF
D gene: NA
clone size: NA
V gene: TRBV28
J gene: TRBJ1-2

CDR3 DNA: TGCAGCGTCGTCGGGGGACCTCAAAACACCATATATTTT
CDR3 protein: CSVVGGPQNTIYF
D gene: NA
clone size: NA
V gene: TRBV29-1
J gene: TRBJ1-3

CDR3 DNA: TGTGCCAGCAGTCCTAGCGGGAGTTCAGATACGCAGTATTTT
CDR3 protein: CASSPSGSSDTQYF
D gene: TRBD2
clone size: NA
V gene: TRBV6-4
J gene: TRBJ2-3

CDR3 DNA: TGTGCCAGCAGCGCTTCACAGGGGGTCACCGGATACAATGAGCAGTTCTTC
CDR3 protein: CASSASQGVTGYNEQFF
D gene: TRBD1
clone size: once
V gene: TRBV5-4
J gene: TRBJ2-1

CDR3 DNA: TGTGCCAGCAGCTCTACAGGGTTTGGTCAGCCCCAGCATTTT
CDR3 protein: CASSSTGFGQPQHF
D gene: NA
clone size: once
V gene: TRBV7-9
J gene: TRBJ1-5

CDR3 DNA: TGTGCCAGCAGTTACACCCGGGGATTGAACGAGCAGTACTTC
CDR3 protein: CASSYTRGLNEQYF
D gene: NA
clone size: NA
V gene: TRBV6-2/TRBV6-3
J gene: TRBJ2-7

CDR3 DNA: TGCGCCAGCAGCCAACCACCGACTAGCGGGAGGACTGGGGCCAACGTCCTGACTTTC
CDR3 protein: CASSQPPTSGRTGANVLTF
D gene: TRBD2
clone size: NA
V gene: TRBV4-3
J gene: TRBJ2-6

CDR3 DNA: TGTGCCAGCAGCTTAGAGATGGGTTGGGCTGAAGCTTTCTTT
CDR3 protein: CASSLEMGWAEAFF
D gene: NA
clone size: NA
V gene: TRBV7-8
J gene: TRBJ1-1

CDR3 DNA: TGTGCCAGCTCACCACAAGTCGTAGGGGCAACTAATGAAAAACTGTTTTTT
CDR3 protein: CASSPQVVGATNEKLFF
D gene: NA
clone size: NA
V gene: TRBV18
J gene: TRBJ1-4

CDR3 DNA: TGCGCCAGCAGCTTGGTTCTAGCGGGGCTAAACAATGAGCAGTTCTTC
CDR3 protein: CASSLVLAGLNNEQFF
D gene: TRBD2
clone size: NA
V gene: TRBV5-1
J gene: TRBJ2-1

CDR3 DNA: TGTGCCAGCAGCGCGTCAGAGGGCGAAAGGAACAATGAGCAGTTCTTC
CDR3 protein: CASSASEGERNNEQFF
D gene: NA
clone size: NA
V gene: TRBV9
J gene: TRBJ2-1

CDR3 DNA: TGCGCCAGCAGCTTGGGAGGGGGAAGCACAGATACGCAGTATTTT
CDR3 protein: CASSLGGGSTDTQYF
D gene: NA
clone size: NA
V gene: TRBV5-1
J gene: TRBJ2-3

CDR3 DNA: TGTGCCATCAAATCGGGAGACACAGATACGCAGTATTTT
CDR3 protein: CAIKSGDTDTQYF
D gene: NA
clone size: NA
V gene: TRBV10-3
J gene: TRBJ2-3

CDR3 DNA: TGTGCCACCAGCAAAGAGCCGACTGGGTACCAAGAGACCCAGTACTTC
CDR3 protein: CATSKEPTGYQETQYF
D gene: NA
clone size: NA
V gene: TRBV24-1
J gene: TRBJ2-5

CDR3 DNA: TGTGCCAGCAGCCCCCAGGCGGGGACAGATACGCAGTATTTT
CDR3 protein: CASSPQAGTDTQYF
D gene: NA
clone size: NA
V gene: TRBV7-2
J gene: TRBJ2-3

CDR3 DNA: TGTGCCAGCAGCGTAGGGACAGCAAACTATGGCTACACCTTC
CDR3 protein: CASSVGTANYGYTF
D gene: NA
clone size: NA
V gene: TRBV9
J gene: TRBJ1-2

CDR3 DNA: TGTGCCAGCAGTTTCAGTGACACTGAAGCTTTCTTT
CDR3 protein: CASSFSDTEAFF
D gene: NA
clone size: NA
V gene: TRBV12-3/TRBV12-4
J gene: TRBJ1-1

CDR3 DNA: TGTGCCTGGTCTAACTTGGGACGGGACTCCTACGAGCAGTACTTC
CDR3 protein: CAWSNLGRDSYEQYF
D gene: NA
clone size: NA
V gene: TRBV30
J gene: TRBJ2-7

CDR3 DNA: TGTGCCAGCAGCACCCGACAGGGGTCCGAAAAACTGTTTTTT
CDR3 protein: CASSTRQGSEKLFF
D gene: TRBD1
clone size: NA
V gene: TRBV7-2
J gene: TRBJ1-4

CDR3 DNA: TGTGCCAGCACTCCCCACAAGGGGGGGAACACCGGGGAGCTGTTTTTT
CDR3 protein: CASTPHKGGNTGELFF
D gene: NA
clone size: once
V gene: TRBV28
J gene: TRBJ2-2

CDR3 DNA: TGTGCCAGCTCAAACGGACAGGGGGCCACTGAAGCTTTCTTT
CDR3 protein: CASSNGQGATEAFF
D gene: TRBD1
clone size: NA
V gene: TRBV18
J gene: TRBJ1-1

CDR3 DNA: TGTGCCAGCAGCTTACTAGCGGGAGGGCCGCGGGAGACCCAGTACTTC
CDR3 protein: CASSLLAGGPRETQYF
D gene: TRBD2
clone size: NA
V gene: TRBV6-2/TRBV6-3
J gene: TRBJ2-5

CDR3 DNA: TGTGCCATCAGTGAGCGGGAGACCCAGTACTTC
CDR3 protein: CAISERETQYF
D gene: NA
clone size: NA
V gene: TRBV10-3
J gene: TRBJ2-5

CDR3 DNA: TGTGCCAGCAGCTTAGCGGACTCTCCGCGCTCCTACGAGCAGTACTTC
CDR3 protein: CASSLADSPRSYEQYF
D gene: NA
clone size: NA
V gene: TRBV7-2
J gene: TRBJ2-7

CDR3 DNA: TGTGCCAGCAGCGAGGGAAATAGCAATCAGCCCCAGCATTTT
CDR3 protein: CASSEGNSNQPQHF
D gene: NA
clone size: few
V gene: TRBV6-5
J gene: TRBJ1-5